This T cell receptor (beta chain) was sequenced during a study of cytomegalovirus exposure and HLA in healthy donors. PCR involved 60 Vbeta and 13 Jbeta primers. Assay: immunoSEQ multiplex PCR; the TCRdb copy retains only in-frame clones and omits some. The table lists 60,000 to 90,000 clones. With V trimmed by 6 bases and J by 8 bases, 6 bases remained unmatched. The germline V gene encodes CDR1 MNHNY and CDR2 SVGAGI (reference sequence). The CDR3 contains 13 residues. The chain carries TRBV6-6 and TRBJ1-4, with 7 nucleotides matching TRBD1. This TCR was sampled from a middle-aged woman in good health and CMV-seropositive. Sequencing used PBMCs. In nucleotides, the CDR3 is TGTGCCAGCAGGAGAGACAGGGTCGAAAAACTGTTTTTT. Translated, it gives CASRRDRVEKLFF.